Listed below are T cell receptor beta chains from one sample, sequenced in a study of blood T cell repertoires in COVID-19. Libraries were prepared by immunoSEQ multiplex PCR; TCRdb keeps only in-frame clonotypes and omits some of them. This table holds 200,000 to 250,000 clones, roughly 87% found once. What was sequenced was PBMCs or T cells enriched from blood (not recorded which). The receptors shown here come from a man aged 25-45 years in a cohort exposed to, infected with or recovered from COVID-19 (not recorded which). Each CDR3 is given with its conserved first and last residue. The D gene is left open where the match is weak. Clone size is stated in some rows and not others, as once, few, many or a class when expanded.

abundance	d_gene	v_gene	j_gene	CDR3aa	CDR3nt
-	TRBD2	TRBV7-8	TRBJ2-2	CASSLEPAGEYTGELFF	TGTGCCAGCAGCTTAGAACCAGCGGGAGAGTACACCGGGGAGCTGTTTTTT
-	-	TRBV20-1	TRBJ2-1	CSATDRNEQFF	TGCAGTGCCACGGACAGAAATGAGCAGTTCTTC
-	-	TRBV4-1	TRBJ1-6	CASSQETPAFRNSPLHF	TGCGCCAGCAGCCAAGAAACCCCCGCGTTCCGGAATTCACCCCTCCACTTT
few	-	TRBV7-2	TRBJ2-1	CASSLQGGLNNEQFF	TGTGCCAGCAGCTTACAGGGCGGATTAAACAATGAGCAGTTCTTC
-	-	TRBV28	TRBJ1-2	CASSLGGVDNYGYTF	TGTGCCAGCAGTTTAGGGGGGGTCGATAACTATGGCTACACCTTC
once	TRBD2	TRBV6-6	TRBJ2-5	CASITTAGARETQYF	TGTGCCAGCATTACTACAGCGGGAGCAAGAGAGACCCAGTACTTC
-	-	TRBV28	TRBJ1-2	CASNGQHYGYTF	TGTGCCAGCAACGGACAGCACTATGGCTACACCTTC
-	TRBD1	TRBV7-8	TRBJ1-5	CASSLFDGQANQPQHF	TGTGCCAGCAGCTTATTCGATGGACAGGCTAATCAGCCCCAGCATTTT
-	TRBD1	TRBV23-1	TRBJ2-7	CASTQTGGSYEQYF	TGCGCCAGCACTCAGACAGGGGGCTCCTACGAGCAGTACTTC
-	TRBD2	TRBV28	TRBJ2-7	CASSLTSGRPYEQYF	TGTGCCAGCAGTTTGACTAGCGGGCGTCCCTACGAGCAGTACTTC
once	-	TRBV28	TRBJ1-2	CATNPQGSIYGYTF	TGTGCCACCAATCCCCAGGGGTCGATCTATGGCTACACCTTC
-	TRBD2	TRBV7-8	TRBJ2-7	CASSLVDSGNYEQYF	TGTGCCAGCAGCTTAGTTGATAGCGGGAACTACGAGCAGTACTTC
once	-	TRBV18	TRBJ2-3	CASSLAAWGTDTQYF	TGTGCCAGCTCACTAGCAGCTTGGGGCACAGATACGCAGTATTTT
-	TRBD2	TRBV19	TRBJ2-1	CASSVGGRIWDEQFF	TGTGCCAGTAGTGTCGGCGGGAGGATTTGGGATGAGCAGTTCTTC
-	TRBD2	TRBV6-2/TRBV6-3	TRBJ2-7	CASSYWSQREGTYEQYF	TGTGCCAGCAGTTACTGGTCCCAGCGGGAGGGCACCTACGAGCAGTACTTC
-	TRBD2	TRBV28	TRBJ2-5	CASSLLRLQRDLGQETQYF	TGTGCCAGCAGTTTATTAAGGTTGCAGCGGGATTTGGGCCAAGAGACCCAGTACTTC
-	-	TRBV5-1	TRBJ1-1	CASSGTRTGHMNTEAFF	TGCGCCAGCAGCGGCACCCGAACGGGACACATGAACACTGAAGCTTTCTTT
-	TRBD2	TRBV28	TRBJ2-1	CASSFLAGEGNEQFF	TGTGCCAGCAGTTTCCTAGCGGGAGAGGGCAATGAGCAGTTCTTC
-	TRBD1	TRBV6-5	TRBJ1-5	CASSNGQGAQHF	TGTGCCAGCAGTAACGGACAGGGGGCCCAGCATTTT
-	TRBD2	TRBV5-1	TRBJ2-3	CASSPGLAGPLDTQYF	TGCGCCAGCAGCCCGGGACTAGCGGGCCCTTTAGATACGCAGTATTTT
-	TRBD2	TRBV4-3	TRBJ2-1	CASSQDFGGYNEQFF	TGCGCCAGCAGCCAAGACTTCGGGGGGTACAATGAGCAGTTCTTC
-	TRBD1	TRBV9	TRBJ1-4	CASSSGQVATNEKLFF	TGTGCCAGCAGCTCGGGACAGGTGGCAACTAATGAAAAACTGTTTTTT
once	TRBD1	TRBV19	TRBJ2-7	CASSRGDRGYEQYF	TGTGCCAGTAGTCGTGGGGACAGAGGCTACGAGCAGTACTTC
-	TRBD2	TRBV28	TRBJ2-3	CASSQTSGGTDTQYF	TGTGCCAGCAGCCAGACTAGCGGGGGCACAGATACGCAGTATTTT
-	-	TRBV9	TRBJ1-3	CASSVPRGGPGNTIYF	TGTGCCAGCAGCGTCCCGCGGGGGGGCCCTGGAAACACCATATATTTT
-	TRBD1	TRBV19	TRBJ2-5	CASSTGQGEETQYF	TGTGCCAGTAGTACCGGACAGGGGGAAGAGACCCAGTACTTC
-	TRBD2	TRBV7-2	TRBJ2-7	CASSLKKLAGGSYEQYF	TGTGCCAGCAGCTTAAAGAAACTAGCGGGAGGTTCCTACGAGCAGTACTTC
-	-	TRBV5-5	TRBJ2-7	CASSLAGGQVGYEQYF	TGTGCCAGCAGCTTGGCTGGCGGGCAGGTCGGCTACGAGCAGTACTTC
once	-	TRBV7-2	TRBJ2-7	CASSPGFWDKSYEQYF	TGTGCCAGCAGCCCCGGTTTCTGGGACAAATCCTACGAGCAGTACTTC
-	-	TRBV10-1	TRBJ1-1	CASSEGALNTEAFF	TGCGCCAGCAGTGAAGGGGCCTTGAACACTGAAGCTTTCTTT
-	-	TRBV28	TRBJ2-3	CASSPAVSGGTDTQYF	TGTGCCAGCAGCCCTGCGGTGTCTGGCGGCACAGATACGCAGTATTTT
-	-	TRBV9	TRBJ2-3	CASSESPGVTQYF	TGTGCCAGCAGCGAGAGCCCGGGAGTTACGCAGTATTTT
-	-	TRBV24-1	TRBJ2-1	CATSDSLAVLDEQFF	TGTGCCACCAGTGATTCCCTCGCGGTCTTGGATGAGCAGTTCTTC
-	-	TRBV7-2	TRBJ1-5	CASSFSDRKPQHF	TGTGCCAGCAGCTTTTCGGACAGAAAGCCCCAGCATTTT
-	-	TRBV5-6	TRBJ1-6	CASSPKDSYSPLHF	TGTGCCAGCAGCCCTAAGGACAGCTATTCACCCCTCCACTTT
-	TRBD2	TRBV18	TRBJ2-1	CASSPSTRLAGLSNEQFF	TGTGCCAGCTCACCATCGACCCGACTAGCGGGGTTGAGTAATGAGCAGTTCTTC
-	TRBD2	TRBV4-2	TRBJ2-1	CASSQDWSSGKVNNEQFF	TGTGCCAGCAGCCAAGATTGGTCTAGCGGGAAAGTAAACAATGAGCAGTTCTTC
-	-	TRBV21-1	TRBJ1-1	CASKKPGGVTEAFF	TGTGCCAGCAAAAAACCGGGAGGGGTTACTGAAGCTTTCTTT
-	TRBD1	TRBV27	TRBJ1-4	CASSSSGTGYEKLFF	TGTGCCAGCAGTTCCTCCGGGACAGGATACGAAAAACTGTTTTTT
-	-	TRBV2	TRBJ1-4	CASSEYNEKLFF	TGTGCCAGCAGTGAATATAATGAAAAACTGTTTTTT
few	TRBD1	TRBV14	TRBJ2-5	CASSRRGQGLVETQYF	TGTGCCAGCAGCCGAAGGGGACAGGGTCTAGTGGAGACCCAGTACTTC
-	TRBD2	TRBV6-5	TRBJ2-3	CASSYSAGVDTDTQYF	TGTGCCAGCAGTTACTCGGCGGGAGTAGACACAGATACGCAGTATTTT
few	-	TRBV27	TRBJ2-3	CASKGSGLGPSTDTQYF	TGTGCCAGCAAAGGTAGCGGCCTTGGTCCTAGCACAGATACGCAGTATTTT
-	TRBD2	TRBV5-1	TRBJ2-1	CASSSTLAGVLYNEQFF	TGCGCCAGCAGCTCAACCTTAGCGGGGGTTCTGTACAATGAGCAGTTCTTC
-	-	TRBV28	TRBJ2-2	CASSSPWGDPDTGELFF	TGTGCCAGCAGTTCCCCTTGGGGGGATCCGGACACCGGGGAGCTGTTTTTT
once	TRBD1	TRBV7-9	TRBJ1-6	CASSSRNPRGLNSPLHF	TGTGCCAGCAGCTCGCGTAACCCCAGGGGGCTAAATTCACCCCTCCACTTT
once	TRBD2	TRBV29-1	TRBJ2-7	CSVGSGGGSYEQYF	TGCAGCGTTGGATCGGGAGGGGGCTCCTACGAGCAGTACTTC
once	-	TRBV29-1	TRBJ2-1	CSVEYGGTGQFF	TGCAGCGTTGAATACGGGGGAACCGGGCAGTTCTTC
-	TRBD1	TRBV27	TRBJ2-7	CASSLVGQGVSAYEQYF	TGTGCCAGCAGTTTAGTGGGACAGGGGGTCAGCGCCTACGAGCAGTACTTC
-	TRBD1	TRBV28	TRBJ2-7	CASSPYGTGTYEQYF	TGTGCCAGCAGTCCCTACGGGACAGGTACCTACGAGCAGTACTTC